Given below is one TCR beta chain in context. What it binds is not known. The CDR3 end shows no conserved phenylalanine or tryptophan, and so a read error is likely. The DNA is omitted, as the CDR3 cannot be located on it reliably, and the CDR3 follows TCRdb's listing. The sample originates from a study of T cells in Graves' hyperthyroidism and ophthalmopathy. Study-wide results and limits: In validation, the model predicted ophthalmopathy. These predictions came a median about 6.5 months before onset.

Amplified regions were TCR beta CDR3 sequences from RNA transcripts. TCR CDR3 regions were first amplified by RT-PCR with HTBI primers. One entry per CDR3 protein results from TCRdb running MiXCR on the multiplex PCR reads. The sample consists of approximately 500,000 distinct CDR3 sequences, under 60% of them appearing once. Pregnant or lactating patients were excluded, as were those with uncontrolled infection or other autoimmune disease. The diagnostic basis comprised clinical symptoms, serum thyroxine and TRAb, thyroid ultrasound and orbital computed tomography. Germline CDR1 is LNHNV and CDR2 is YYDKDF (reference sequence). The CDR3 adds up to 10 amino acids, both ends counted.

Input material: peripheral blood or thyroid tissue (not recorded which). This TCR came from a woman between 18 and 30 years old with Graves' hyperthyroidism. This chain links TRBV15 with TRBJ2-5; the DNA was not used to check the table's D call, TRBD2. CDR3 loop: CATARTSATL.